Included here is one T cell receptor (beta chain) sequence, with context. The data belong to a study of T cell responses to AZD1222 COVID-19 vaccine. Profiling relied on immunoSEQ multiplex PCR, and the TCRdb table lists in-frame clones only, not all of them. The table lists 150,000 or so clones, 75% to 90% of them singletons. Source: peripheral blood, taken on day 0 of MenACWY control vaccination. This clonotype was sampled from an adult in good health.

The CDR3 sequence is CASRPDREGYTF. The CDR3 DNA reads as TGTGCCAGCAGGCCAGACAGGGAAGGCTACACCTTC. The rearrangement links TRBV7-9 to TRBJ1-2, with 7 bases matching TRBD1. The CDR3 consists of 12 residues. Germline CDR1 SEHNR, CDR2 FQNEAQ (reference sequence). V was clipped by 6 bases and J by 8 bases; unmatched bases: 6.